Reported below is one T cell receptor beta chain. The V and J ends lost 4 bases and 2 bases respectively, with 16 bases between them. This CDR3 spans 15 amino acids. CDR1 SGDLS and CDR2 YYNGEE come from the germline V gene. Amplifying from RNA transcripts, the study obtained TCR beta CDR3 regions. RT-PCR with HTBI primers came first, then second-round multiplex PCR. TCRdb analysed the multiplex PCR reads with MiXCR anew, one entry per CDR3 protein. This sample has 1 million to 1.3 million distinct CDR3 sequences, with about 38% found just once. The data originate from a study of Graves' ophthalmopathy and Graves' hyperthyroidism.

The origin of this receptor is an adult man with Graves' hyperthyroidism. Sequenced input: peripheral blood or thyroid tissue (not recorded which). The chain is built from TRBV9 and TRBJ2-7; perhaps D is TRBD1 or TRBD2 (5 bases each). The CDR3 nucleotides are TGTGCCAGCAGCACCCATGGGGGAGTCACCTACGAGCAGTACTTC. This gives the protein CASSTHGGVTYEQYF.